The 15 T cell receptor beta chains listed next were all sequenced from one sample in a study of T cell repertoires in cytomegalovirus infection. TCRdb ran MiXCR on the reads and lists one entry per CDR3 protein. The data show 450,000 to 650,000 distinct CDR3 sequences, with about 30% seen just once and over 10% held by the top ten. Sequencing was done on a sample of PBMCs. These receptor sequences come from a human donor in good health (CMV status not recorded). Some clones in this sample may be carry-over from other donors' samples.

The sample holds many counts of this clonotype. CDR3 sequence: CASGPGGGNTEAFF. CDR3 in DNA: TGTGCCAGCGGCCCAGGGGGGGGGAACACTGAAGCTTTCTTT. V gene TRBV7-3 combines with J gene TRBJ1-1; 7 nucleotides line up with TRBD1. Trimming took 8 bases from V and 1 from J; bases not matched to a gene: 7. The CDR3 covers 14 residues. From germline, CDR1 is SGHTA and CDR2 FQGTGA.

In the case of this clonotype: A much larger clone lies one base from this, so it may be a read error. The chain joins TRBV7-3 to TRBJ1-4; D ambiguous. The V gene's germline CDR1 is SGHTA and CDR2 FQGTGA. The V end lost 5 bases, the J end lost 2 bases, and 0 bases lay between the germline ends. The CDR3 is 11 residues long. The CDR3 DNA sequence: TGTGCCAGCAGCACTAATGAAAAACTGTTTTTT. As protein: CASSTNEKLFF.

This clonotype came up a few times. The V and J genes are TRBV11-3 and TRBJ2-7, with TRBD2 matching 9 bases. The ends lost 3 bases at V and 5 bases at J; junction bases unmatched: 5. The germline gives CDR1 SGHNT, CDR2 YENEEA. The CDR3 is 14 residues long. CDR3 sequence (DNA): TGTGCCAGCAGCTTTAGCGGGGGAAGCGACGAGCAGTACGTC. It is translated as CASSFSGGSDEQYV.

The chain recombines TRBV4-3 with TRBJ1-2; weak D call: TRBD1 (5 bases). Germline-derived CDR1 and CDR2 are LGHNA and YSLEER. The CDR3 length is 17 residues. V lost 3 bases and J 4 bases, leaving 21 bases between the germline ends. This CDR3 reads CASSHTDTSGLGYGYTF. The DNA of the CDR3 is TGCGCCAGCAGCCATACCGACACTTCGGGGCTCGGCTATGGCTACACCTTC.

In regard to this clonotype: A read error may produce the germline difference seen at one junction end. This sequence joins TRBV7-6 and TRBJ2-4; 7 positions match TRBD1. CDR1 is SGHVS and CDR2 is FNYEAQ in the germline V gene. The CDR3 runs to 13 residues. CDR3 loop: CASSLGGSGGKNF. The CDR3, as DNA: TGTGCCAGCAGCTTAGGAGGCTCAGGGGGAAAAAACTTC.

The table lists this clonotype with a few counts. The chain has TRBV19 and TRBJ1-5; D possibly corresponds to TRBD1 (5 bases). The CDR3 has 13 amino acids. CDR1 is LNHDA and CDR2 is SQIVND in the germline V gene (reference sequence). Between the trimmed V and J ends, which lost 8 bases and 3 bases, there was a span of 11 bases. CDR3 nucleotides: TGTGCCAGTGTCGACAGACCCAATCAGCCCCAGCATTTT. Amino acid sequence: CASVDRPNQPQHF.

This clonotype was seen a few times. The CDR3 DNA sequence: TGCAGTGCTAGAGACGCCGGAGTTAACCGGGACAGGGGTTCGAACAATGAGCAGTTCTTC. This codes for CSARDAGVNRDRGSNNEQFF. This chain connects TRBV20-1 to TRBJ2-1; 10 positions match TRBD1. Germline V lookup: CDR1 DFQATT, CDR2 SNEGSKA (reference sequence). CDR3 length equals 20 residues. The V and J ends lost 0 bases and 5 bases, in that order; junction bases with no gene match: 19.

The chain carries TRBV23-1 and TRBJ2-7; D tentatively fits TRBD1 or TRBD2 (6 bases each). TRBV23-1 is known as an ORF, though its function is uncertain. The CDR3 loop spans 20 amino acids. V lost 0 bases to trimming and J lost 4 bases, with 28 bases between them. This CDR3 is CASSQSSRGLSAGSAYEQYV. The CDR3, as DNA: TGCGCCAGCAGTCAATCGTCCCGGGGGCTTTCGGCAGGGTCGGCGTACGAGCAGTACGTC.

The chain uses TRBV11-2 and TRBJ1-1; 10 nucleotides agree with TRBD1. From germline, CDR1 is SGHAT and CDR2 FQNNGV. The CDR3 is 15 amino acids. The J segment lost 5 bases and the V segment lost 5 bases, leaving 8 bases of the junction unmatched. The CDR3 coding sequence is TGTGCCAGCAGCCTTCGACAGGGGGCGAGAACTGAAGCTTTCTTT. This gives the protein CASSLRQGARTEAFF.

The chain joins TRBV5-4 to TRBJ2-7; D unclear. Germline values: CDR1 SGHNT, CDR2 YYREEE (reference sequence). The CDR3 runs to 12 residues. V lost 2 bases and J 0 bases, leaving 3 bases between the germline ends. The CDR3 here is CASSFLSYEQYF. The CDR3, as DNA: TGTGCCAGCAGCTTCCTCTCCTACGAGCAGTACTTC.

This clonotype occurred a few times. The CDR3 spells CATSDAGLAEGGETQYF. In DNA, the CDR3 is TGTGCCACCAGTGACGCGGGACTAGCGGAGGGGGGAGAGACCCAGTACTTC. The chain uses TRBV24-1 and TRBJ2-5; TRBD2 matches 11 bases. The V and J ends lost 4 bases and 4 bases, in that order; junction bases with no gene match: 10. The CDR3 sequence is 17 residues long. In germline, CDR1 is KGHDR, CDR2 SFDVKD.

This clonotype was seen repeatedly, ten times or more. This chain connects TRBV12-3 or TRBV12-4 to TRBJ1-1, with unresolved D. CDR3 length: 15 residues. V was cut by 5 bases and J by 6 bases, with 19 bases left in between. CDR3 nucleotides: TGTGCCAGCAGTCCCGGGCAGGTCCTGGGAGCTGAAGCTTTCTTT. Translation: CASSPGQVLGAEAFF.

V gene TRBV5-4 combines with J gene TRBJ2-1, with no clear D. The length of the CDR3 is 15 residues. V shed 2 bases and J shed 6 bases, with 15 bases lying between them. Germline lookup yields CDR1 SGHNT and CDR2 YYREEE (reference sequence). CDR3 nucleotide sequence: TGTGCCAGCAGCTTAGCCGGAGTCCTGATCAATGAGCAGTTCTTC. Translating it yields CASSLAGVLINEQFF.

V and J are TRBV6-6 and TRBJ2-7; no firm D call. The CDR3 length is 14 residues. V dropped 2 bases and J dropped 1 base, with 9 bases sitting between them. The germline gives CDR1 MNHNY, CDR2 SVGAGI (reference sequence). DNA for the CDR3: TGTGCCAGCAGTTACAGTGTCGTGTCCTACGAGCAGTACGTC. Translated, it gives CASSYSVVSYEQYV.

This chain uses TRBV6-5 with TRBJ2-1, with 13 nucleotides matching TRBD2. The V and J ends lost 3 bases and 5 bases, in that order; junction bases with no gene match: 7. The CDR3 has 17 residues. From germline, CDR1 is MNHEY and CDR2 SVGAGI. The CDR3 here is CASSYPTSGRGHNEQFF. CDR3 coding DNA: TGTGCCAGCAGTTATCCCACTAGCGGGAGGGGGCACAATGAGCAGTTCTTC.